This TCR beta chain was profiled in a study of cytomegalovirus exposure and HLA in healthy donors. General study results and limits: TCR beta sequences numbering more than 15,000 were associated with HLA alleles at 0.05 false discovery rate in a later analysis.

This CDR3 has 13 amino acids. V trimming: 5 bases; J trimming: 7 bases; junction bases outside the gene matches: 6. Germline-derived CDR1 and CDR2 are SQVTM and ANQGSEA. Researchers ran the PCR with 60 Vbeta and 13 Jbeta primers. Assay: immunoSEQ multiplex PCR; the TCRdb copy retains only in-frame clones and omits some. The data show 79,000 or so clones, roughly 73% seen once. Comment on this clone: Its matching antigen is unknown.

This clonotype originated in a woman aged 40 to 49 in good health and CMV-seropositive. Sequencing was performed on PBMCs. This chain connects TRBV29-1 to TRBJ1-4; 8 positions match TRBD1. DNA for the CDR3: TGCAGCGTTAAGACAGGGGCGGGTGAAAAACTGTTTTTT. Translation gives CSVKTGAGEKLFF.